These 11 T cell receptor beta chains share one sample of origin, sequenced in a study of cytomegalovirus exposure and HLA in healthy donors (dated by TCRdb to about 2017). Library prep was done by the immunoSEQ multiplex PCR assay. A mixture of 60 forward primers for TCR Vbeta segments and 13 reverse primers for TCR Jbeta segments was used in the multiplex PCR. TCRdb took this table from immuneACCESS and kept in-frame rearrangements with V and J called. Such tables lack part of the clones; where checked against another copy, unresolved V genes explain under half of the gap, and the rest is unexplained. This sample gives roughly 140,000 clones in total; over 60% of them show up just once. The top ten clonotypes cover 1.7% of the sample. Sequencing was done on a sample of PBMCs. The receptors shown here come from a woman aged 25-40 years in good health and CMV-seronegative.

This clone was observed a handful of times. The J gene is TRBJ1-2, the V gene TRBV15; D possibly corresponds to TRBD1 (5 bases). Germline V gene data show CDR1 as LNHNV and CDR2 as YYDKDF (reference sequence). The CDR3 sequence is 12 residues long. V lost 3 bases, J lost 8 bases, and 10 bases lay in between. The CDR3 spells CATSRDTGGYTF. The CDR3 coding sequence is TGTGCCACCAGCAGGGATACAGGCGGCTACACCTTC. Full variable domain (remainder filled in from reference TRBV15 and TRBJ1-2): DAMVIQNPRYQVTQFGKPVTLSCSQTLNHNVMYWYQQKSSQAPKLLFHYYDKDFNNEADTPDNFQSRRPNTSFCFLDIRSPGLGDTAMYLCATSRDTGGYTFGSGTRLTVV.

The chain links TRBV18 to TRBJ2-7; possible D gene TRBD2, 6 bases. The CDR3 has 14 residues. Germline V gene data show CDR1 as KGHSH and CDR2 as LQKENI. V lost 3 bases to trimming and J lost 6 bases, with 15 bases between them. The CDR3 protein is CASSPMIRGSEQYF. The CDR3 DNA reads as TGTGCCAGCTCACCGATGATTCGGGGGTCCGAGCAGTACTTC.

This sequence joins TRBV4-3 and TRBJ2-2; TRBD1 is a possible D gene (5 bases). V was cut by 2 bases and J by 4 bases, with 11 bases left in between. There are 15 residues in the CDR3. Germline V gene lookup returns CDR1 LGHNA and CDR2 YSLEER. The CDR3 DNA follows: TGCGCCAGCAGCCAACAGGGTATCGGCACCGGGGAGCTGTTTTTT. Protein sequence: CASSQQGIGTGELFF.

V gene TRBV9 combines with J gene TRBJ1-4; D is uncertain. Trimming removed 3 bases at V and 2 bases at J, with 14 bases between. CDR1 is SGDLS and CDR2 is YYNGEE in the germline V gene. CDR3 size: 16 residues. The CDR3 is CASSAGIGATNEKLFF. CDR3 coding DNA: TGTGCCAGCAGCGCGGGGATCGGAGCGACTAATGAAAAACTGTTTTTT.

The CDR3 sequence is CASSRGQGIYGYTF. CDR3 nucleotides: TGTGCCAGCAGCCGAGGACAGGGGATCTATGGCTACACCTTC. J is TRBJ1-2 and V is TRBV5-5, with 9 bases aligning to TRBD1. With 4 bases clipped from V and 4 bases from J, the junction kept 5 bases outside the gene matches. This CDR3 contains 14 residues. Germline CDR1 and CDR2: SGHKS and YYEKEE (reference sequence).

This clone was observed a handful of times. This chain connects TRBV19 to TRBJ1-2; D remains unclear. The V gene lost 2 bases and the J gene lost 3 bases, with 13 bases spanning the gap. Germline loops: CDR1 LNHDA, CDR2 SQIVND (reference sequence). The CDR3 has 15 residues. CDR3 sequence (DNA): TGTGCCAGTAGTATAAGAGGGTCCGGGGACTATGGCTACACCTTC. This translates into CASSIRGSGDYGYTF.

Only one count was recorded for this clone. The J gene is TRBJ1-2, the V gene TRBV5-4; D remains unclear. Trimming took off 0 bases at V and 7 bases at J, with 10 bases between the two ends. Germline CDR1 SGHNT, CDR2 YYREEE (reference sequence). This CDR3 has 13 amino acids. CDR3 in amino acids: CASSLESGVGYTF. CDR3 sequence (DNA): TGTGCCAGCAGCTTGGAGTCCGGGGTTGGCTACACCTTC.

This clone was seen once. This rearrangement joins TRBV29-1 to TRBJ1-2, with 8 bases that match TRBD1. The CDR3 runs to 15 residues. Germline V gives CDR1 SQVTM, CDR2 ANQGSEA. With V trimmed by 4 bases and J by 6 bases, 13 bases remained unmatched. The CDR3 region has the DNA TGCAGCGTTGTTCTGGGCACAGGGGGGAACGATGGCTACACCTTC. Translating gives CSVVLGTGGNDGYTF.

This chain joins TRBV5-1 and TRBJ1-1; D remains unclear. The CDR3 runs to 15 residues. Germline loops: CDR1 SGHRS, CDR2 YFSETQ. Trimming cost V 1 base and J 1 base, with 11 bases left between them. This CDR3 is CASSLITAKNTEAFF. In DNA, the CDR3 is TGCGCCAGCAGCTTGATAACAGCCAAGAACACTGAAGCTTTCTTT.

In nucleotides, the CDR3 is TGTGCCAGCAGCTTACTTGGTGAAGCTTTCTTT. It is translated as CASSLLGEAFF. The chain uses TRBV5-6 and TRBJ1-1; D remains ambiguous. The CDR3 extends over 11 amino acids. Trimming cost V 2 bases and J 7 bases, with 6 bases left between them. From germline, CDR1 is SGHDT and CDR2 YYEEEE. The entire variable domain, with the rest obtained from reference TRBV5-6 and TRBJ1-1, is as follows: DAGVTQSPTHLIKTRGQQVTLRCSPKSGHDTVSWYQQALGQGPQFIFQYYEEEERQRGNFPDRFSGHQFPNYSSELNVNALLLGDSALYLCASSLLGEAFFGQGTRLTVV.

The genes are TRBV6-5 and TRBJ2-7, with D tentatively TRBD1 (6 bases). The CDR3 is 15 residues long. The germline gives CDR1 MNHEY, CDR2 SVGAGI. V lost 0 bases, J lost 0 bases, and 9 bases lay in between. The chain's CDR3 is CASSYSGQSSYEQYF. CDR3 coding DNA: TGTGCCAGCAGTTACTCCGGACAGTCCTCCTACGAGCAGTACTTC.